These 21 T cell receptor beta chains were sequenced from one sample in a study of blood T cell repertoires in COVID-19. Data came from immunoSEQ multiplex PCR; TCRdb stores just in-frame clones and leaves some out. The data hold approximately 93,000 clones, with around 74% observed a single time. The sample consisted of peripheral blood. These receptors were obtained from a man between 65 and 79 years old with COVID-19, enrolled during active disease.

The rearrangement uses TRBV7-9 and TRBJ1-1, with 7 bases lining up with TRBD1. V lost 10 bases, J lost 1 base, and 6 bases stayed unmatched. CDR1 is SEHNR and CDR2 is FQNEAQ in the germline V gene (reference sequence). This CDR3 contains 13 residues. The CDR3 region has the DNA TGTGCCACCCAAGACAGGGAGAACACTGAAGCTTTCTTT. Translating gives CATQDRENTEAFF.

There are a few counts of this clone. The chain has TRBV3-1 (or the pseudogene TRBV3-2) and TRBJ2-1; 7 positions agree with TRBD2. Trimming took 1 base from V and 3 from J; bases not matched to a gene: 12. CDR3 length: 18 amino acids. CDR1 and CDR2 from the germline V gene are LGHDT and YNNKEL (reference sequence). CDR3 bases: TGTGCCAGCAGCCAAGGATCGGGACTACACCGACTCTACAATGAGCAGTTCTTC. Its translation: CASSQGSGLHRLYNEQFF.

The rearrangement uses TRBV6-2 or TRBV6-3 and TRBJ2-5, with 8 bases identical to TRBD1. V was clipped by 0 bases and J by 0 bases; unmatched bases: 3. The CDR3 runs 16 residues. Germline values: CDR1 MNHEY, CDR2 SVGEGT. The CDR3 region is CASSYSRDRYQETQYF. CDR3 nucleotides: TGTGCCAGCAGTTACTCACGGGACAGGTACCAAGAGACCCAGTACTTC.

There are a few counts of this clone. The J gene is TRBJ1-5, the V gene TRBV4-1; D may be TRBD1 (6 bases). The V and J ends lost 4 bases and 2 bases respectively, with 12 bases between them. The CDR3 is made up of 15 amino acids. Germline V gives CDR1 MGHRA, CDR2 YSYEKL. Written as DNA, the CDR3 is TGCGCCAGCAGCCCAGAACGGACAGGCAATCAGCCCCAGCATTTT. It codes for CASSPERTGNQPQHF.

This chain connects TRBV9 to TRBJ1-3; 7 bases line up with TRBD1. The ends lost 4 bases at V and 0 bases at J; junction bases unmatched: 4. Per the germline V gene, CDR1 is SGDLS and CDR2 is YYNGEE. The CDR3 consists of 15 residues. In nucleotides, the CDR3 is TGTGCCAGCAGCTCGGGACAGAACTCTGGAAACACCATATATTTT. Translating gives CASSSGQNSGNTIYF.

In this sample, this clone turned up a few times. V usage is TRBV4-1 and J usage is TRBJ1-1; TRBD1 is a possible D gene (5 bases). The germline V gene encodes CDR1 MGHRA and CDR2 YSYEKL. Trimming took off 7 bases at V and 3 bases at J, with 9 bases between the two ends. The CDR3 contains 12 residues. The CDR3 spells CASNKGDTEAFF. For the CDR3, the DNA is TGCGCCAGCAACAAAGGGGACACTGAAGCTTTCTTT.

This clone has only a few counts. The J gene is TRBJ1-1, the V gene TRBV4-3; TRBD1 aligns across 8 bases. CDR1 LGHNA and CDR2 YSLEER come from the germline V gene. The CDR3 sequence is 14 residues long. With 1 base clipped from V and 5 bases from J, the junction kept 3 bases outside the gene matches. The CDR3 DNA is TGCGCCAGCAGCCAAGGCAGGGGGCGAACTGAAGCTTTCTTT. This translates into CASSQGRGRTEAFF.

This clone appeared a few times. V usage is TRBV4-2 and J usage is TRBJ1-6; D call uncertain. CDR1 is LGHNA and CDR2 is YNFKEQ in the germline V gene. Deletions cut 1 base from V and 10 bases from J, with 17 bases between. The CDR3 spans 16 residues. CDR3 region: CASSQGQVGERSPLHF. The CDR3 nucleotides are TGTGCCAGCAGCCAAGGGCAGGTTGGGGAGCGGTCACCCCTCCACTTT.

The gene calls are TRBV11-2 and TRBJ2-3; a possible D gene is TRBD2 (7 bases). Trimming cost V 8 bases and J 2 bases, with 14 bases left between them. The CDR3 spans 14 residues. CDR1 is SGHAT, CDR2 FQNNGV, per germline. This chain's CDR3 is CASGGGADTDTQYF. CDR3 DNA sequence: TGTGCCAGCGGTGGGGGGGCTGACACAGATACGCAGTATTTT.

This clone was picked up one time. The chain employs TRBV3-1 (or the pseudogene TRBV3-2) and TRBJ2-3; D is undetermined. The CDR3 covers 15 residues. Germline CDR1 and CDR2: LGHDT and YNNKEL (reference sequence). Trimming removed 1 base from V and 0 bases from J, with 8 bases in between. The CDR3 here is CASSQGGTSTDTQYF. CDR3 in DNA: TGTGCCAGCAGCCAAGGCGGAACTAGCACAGATACGCAGTATTTT.

The rearrangement uses TRBV28 and TRBJ2-2, with D perhaps matching TRBD2 (6 bases). This CDR3 is 17 amino acids long. The V gene's germline CDR1 is MDHEN and CDR2 SYDVKM. V lost 5 bases to trimming and J lost 4 bases, with 20 bases between them. CDR3 loop: CASSPRDSQIGTGELFF. The CDR3 bases are TGTGCCAGCAGTCCACGGGACTCCCAAATCGGCACCGGGGAGCTGTTTTTT.

The CDR3 loop is CASSEGAVGEKLFF. The CDR3 region has the DNA TGTGCCAGCAGTGAGGGGGCGGTTGGAGAAAAACTGTTTTTT. The chain couples TRBV6-1 to TRBJ1-4, with D tentatively TRBD1 (6 bases). Trimming removed 3 bases at V and 8 bases at J, with 13 bases between. There are 14 residues in the CDR3. CDR1 MNHNS and CDR2 SASEGT come from the germline V gene.

J is TRBJ2-1 and V is TRBV3-1 (or the pseudogene TRBV3-2); a weak D match, TRBD2 (6 bases). From germline, CDR1 is LGHDT and CDR2 YNNKEL (reference sequence). Trimming removed 4 bases from V and 3 bases from J, with 13 bases in between. The length of the CDR3 is 15 residues. The CDR3 loop reads CASSPSGVDYNEQFF. CDR3 nucleotide sequence: TGTGCCAGCAGCCCGTCGGGAGTGGACTACAATGAGCAGTTCTTC.

The chain recombines TRBV19 with TRBJ2-2; the D gene is possibly TRBD1 (5 bases). Germline CDR1 reads LNHDA; CDR2 reads SQIVND (reference sequence). The CDR3 has 15 residues. Trimming left V 8 bases short and J 3 bases short, with 16 bases between. The CDR3, as DNA: TGTGCCAGTCACCCGTCCAGGGCGGACACCGGGGAGCTGTTTTTT. This gives the protein CASHPSRADTGELFF.

V gene TRBV14 combines with J gene TRBJ2-2; 7 bases map to TRBD2. The germline V gene has CDR1 SGHDN and CDR2 FVKESK. J lost 0 bases, V lost 5 bases, and 3 bases had no gene match. CDR3 size: 15 residues. The CDR3 sequence: CASSLLATNTGELFF. DNA for the CDR3: TGTGCCAGCAGCTTACTAGCGACGAACACCGGGGAGCTGTTTTTT.

The chain uses TRBV7-2 and TRBJ1-1; a possible D gene is TRBD1 (6 bases). The CDR3 extends over 13 amino acids. The V gene lost 5 bases and the J gene lost 7 bases, with 14 bases spanning the gap. CDR1 and CDR2 from the germline V gene are SGHTA and FQGNSA. CDR3 sequence (DNA): TGTGCCAGCAGCCTCCCCAACAGGGATGAAGCTTTCTTT. Protein product: CASSLPNRDEAFF.

The chain uses TRBV6-5 and TRBJ2-7; the match to TRBD1 covers 9 bases. The V gene's germline CDR1 is MNHEY and CDR2 SVGAGI. The V gene end was trimmed by 6 bases and the J gene end by 5 bases; junction bases not matched to a gene: 8. CDR3 size: 14 residues. The CDR3 DNA follows: TGTGCCAGCAGAGACAGGGGGGTAAGGAACGAGCAGTACTTC. It encodes CASRDRGVRNEQYF.

The chain is built from TRBV27 and TRBJ1-1, with 8 bases identical to TRBD1. Germline V lookup: CDR1 MNHEY, CDR2 SMNVEV (reference sequence). Trimming removed 2 bases from V and 4 bases from J; junction bases left unmatched: 15. The CDR3 contains 18 residues. The CDR3 is CASSLGPSGQGLSTEAFF. The CDR3 DNA reads as TGTGCCAGCAGTTTAGGCCCCTCCGGACAGGGTTTAAGCACTGAAGCTTTCTTT.

The sample holds a few counts of this clone. The rearrangement links TRBV4-1 to TRBJ2-7; D possibly corresponds to TRBD2 (6 bases). The CDR3 is 16 amino acids. The V gene lost 2 bases and the J gene lost 0 bases, with 14 bases spanning the gap. Germline values: CDR1 MGHRA, CDR2 YSYEKL. The CDR3 DNA reads TGCGCCAGCAGCCAAAAGTTAGCGGAGGTCTCCTACGAGCAGTACTTC. It is translated as CASSQKLAEVSYEQYF.

This chain links TRBV3-1 (or the pseudogene TRBV3-2) with TRBJ2-1, with 8 bases that match TRBD2. This CDR3 spans 16 amino acids. With V trimmed by 0 bases and J by 10 bases, 11 bases remained unmatched. Germline loops: CDR1 LGHDT, CDR2 YNNKEL (reference sequence). The CDR3 protein is CASSQEWREAIREQFF. The CDR3 bases are TGTGCCAGCAGCCAAGAATGGCGGGAGGCAATAAGGGAGCAGTTCTTC.

The rearrangement joins TRBV29-1 to TRBJ2-4; 8 bases are a match to TRBD1. Germline V gene lookup returns CDR1 SQVTM and CDR2 ANQGSEA. CDR3 length: 12 amino acids. J was trimmed by 8 bases and V by 6 bases; bases with no gene match: 6. CDR3 sequence (DNA): TGCAGCGTCCGGACAGGGATGGACATTCAGTACTTC. Translated: CSVRTGMDIQYF.